The 29 T cell receptor beta chains given below trace back to one sample, sequenced in a study of blood T cell repertoires in COVID-19. Libraries were prepared by immunoSEQ multiplex PCR; TCRdb keeps only in-frame clonotypes and omits some of them. The sample lists about 180,000 clones, 70% to 80% occurring once. Sequencing was carried out using peripheral blood. The receptors shown here come from a woman aged 60 to 75 with COVID-19, enrolled during active disease.

A single count supports this clone. The gene calls are TRBV27 and TRBJ2-5; TRBD2 agrees at 8 bases. The CDR3 sequence is 16 residues long. Germline CDR1 MNHEY, CDR2 SMNVEV (reference sequence). V trimming: 7 bases; J trimming: 5 bases; junction bases outside the gene matches: 15. The DNA of the CDR3 is TGTGCCAGCACAAGTTTATCGGTAGCGGGACCGGAGACCCAGTACTTC. It specifies CASTSLSVAGPETQYF.

The chain has TRBV27 and TRBJ2-3; 10 nucleotides agree with TRBD2. V lost 9 bases and J lost 9; bases outside the gene matches: 6. Germline-derived CDR1 and CDR2 are MNHEY and SMNVEV (reference sequence). This CDR3 has 12 amino acids. CDR3 DNA sequence: TGTGCCAGTCGGACTAGCGGCTCGACGCAGTATTTT. Its protein product is CASRTSGSTQYF.

The rearrangement joins TRBV28 to TRBJ1-1; D gene ambiguous. Per the germline V gene, CDR1 is MDHEN and CDR2 is SYDVKM. The CDR3 runs 15 residues. V lost 8 bases, J lost 1 base, and 17 bases lay in between. DNA for the CDR3: TGTGCCAGCTTTCTTTCGGGTCCTTCGAACACTGAAGCTTTCTTT. Amino acids: CASFLSGPSNTEAFF.

The J gene is TRBJ2-7, the V gene TRBV9; TRBD1 agrees at 7 bases. CDR3 length equals 13 residues. Losses at the gene ends were 4 bases for V and 7 bases for J; bases not matched to a gene: 8. Per germline, CDR1 SGDLS and CDR2 YYNGEE. The CDR3 spells CASSPLSGGEQYF. DNA of the CDR3: TGTGCCAGCAGCCCGCTATCAGGGGGAGAGCAGTACTTC. Variable domain in full (rest from reference TRBV9 and TRBJ2-7): DSGVTQTPKHLITATGQRVTLRCSPRSGDLSVYWYQQSLDQGLQFLIQYYNGEERAKGNILERFSAQQFPDLHSELNLSSLELGDSALYFCASSPLSGGEQYFGPGTRLTVT.

The gene calls are TRBV4-1 and TRBJ1-2, with 7 bases matching TRBD1. Unmatched junction bases numbered 4, after V lost 2 bases and J lost 1 base. The length of the CDR3 is 15 residues. Looked up from germline, CDR1 is MGHRA and CDR2 is YSYEKL. For the CDR3, the DNA is TGCGCCAGCAGCCAATTCCGGGACAGTAACTATGGCTACACCTTC. Amino acid sequence: CASSQFRDSNYGYTF.

The rearrangement joins TRBV18 to TRBJ2-1; perhaps TRBD2 as D (6 bases). V dropped 3 bases and J dropped 3 bases, with 9 bases sitting between them. Germline V gene lookup returns CDR1 KGHSH and CDR2 LQKENI. The CDR3 is 14 residues long. The chain's CDR3 is CASSPSGSYNEQFF. The CDR3 DNA sequence: TGTGCCAGCTCACCTAGCGGTAGCTACAATGAGCAGTTCTTC.

The gene calls are TRBV6-5 and TRBJ2-1; D is ambiguous. Looked up from germline, CDR1 is MNHEY and CDR2 is SVGAGI. This CDR3 has 11 residues. V lost 7 bases and J 10 bases, leaving 11 bases between the germline ends. CDR3 coding DNA: TGTGCCAGCAATGGGCTCCTCGAGCAGTTCTTC. Amino acids: CASNGLLEQFF.

This clone was seen many times. The V call is TRBV5-8, the J call TRBJ1-4; D remains ambiguous. CDR3 length: 18 amino acids. Trimming shortened V by 1 base and J by 0 bases, and 16 bases separated the two germline ends. The germline CDR1 and CDR2 sequences are SGHTS and YDEGEE. The DNA for the CDR3 is TGTGCCAGCAGCTTGAAGGCGGGCAGCCTTGCAACTAATGAAAAACTGTTTTTT. This codes for CASSLKAGSLATNEKLFF.

This clone was recorded many times. The chain joins TRBV20-1 to TRBJ2-7, with TRBD2 matching over 7 bases. The CDR3 consists of 15 residues. V dropped 3 bases and J dropped 3; count of bases not matched to a gene: 11. Germline values: CDR1 DFQATT, CDR2 SNEGSKA (reference sequence). The DNA for the CDR3 is TGCAGTGCTAGTGATCCGGTCGCGGGAGTCTACGAGCAGTACTTC. Its protein product is CSASDPVAGVYEQYF.

The rearrangement uses TRBV5-1 and TRBJ2-5; possibly TRBD2 for D (5 bases). The germline V and J ends were trimmed by 0 bases and 3 bases, with 9 bases remaining between them. The CDR3 spans 14 residues. Germline V gene sequence: CDR1 SGHRS, CDR2 YFSETQ. This chain's CDR3 is CASSLAFGKETQYF. The CDR3 bases are TGCGCCAGCAGCTTGGCCTTCGGGAAAGAGACCCAGTACTTC. The whole variable domain, remainder taken from reference TRBV5-1 and TRBJ2-5, is KAGVTQTPRYLIKTRGQQVTLSCSPISGHRSVSWYQQTPGQGLQFLFEYFSETQRNKGNFPGRFSGRQFSNSRSEMNVSTLELGDSALYLCASSLAFGKETQYFGPGTRLLVL.

The chain carries TRBV4-2 and TRBJ1-1; TRBD1 aligns across 8 bases. V was pared by 3 bases and J by 1 base, with 4 bases of the junction left unmatched. This CDR3 contains 15 residues. CDR1 LGHNA and CDR2 YNFKEQ come from the germline V gene. The CDR3 sequence is CASSQQGQGNTEAFF. The CDR3 DNA reads TGTGCCAGCAGCCAGCAAGGACAGGGGAACACTGAAGCTTTCTTT.

V usage is TRBV3-1 (or the pseudogene TRBV3-2) and J usage is TRBJ2-1, with D hard to call. Germline V gene sequence: CDR1 LGHDT, CDR2 YNNKEL (reference sequence). The CDR3 sequence is 13 residues long. V lost 4 bases and J 4 bases, leaving 8 bases between the germline ends. The CDR3 loop reads CASSRNTYNEQFF. The CDR3 nucleotides read TGTGCCAGCAGCCGCAACACATACAATGAGCAGTTCTTC.

The rearrangement joins TRBV6-5 to TRBJ1-4; TRBD1 is a possible D gene (6 bases). CDR3 length: 14 residues. The V and J ends lost 5 bases and 8 bases respectively, with 15 bases between them. Germline V gene lookup returns CDR1 MNHEY and CDR2 SVGAGI. CDR3 DNA: TGTGCCAGCAGTATCGACAGGAACGACGAAAAACTGTTTTTT. Translated: CASSIDRNDEKLFF.

CDR3 region: CASGEGASIHEQYF. CDR3 sequence (DNA): TGTGCCAGCGGCGAGGGGGCTTCAATCCACGAGCAGTACTTC. The rearrangement uses TRBV6-5 and TRBJ2-7, with TRBD1 matching 7 bases. Germline V gives CDR1 MNHEY, CDR2 SVGAGI. The CDR3 has 14 amino acids. V gave up 8 bases and J gave up 5 bases; unmatched junction bases: 12.

The V and J genes are TRBV3-1 (or the pseudogene TRBV3-2) and TRBJ1-1, with D maybe TRBD1 (6 bases). Germline values: CDR1 LGHDT, CDR2 YNNKEL (reference sequence). This CDR3 region has 15 residues. With 4 bases removed from V and 3 bases from J, the gap between germline ends came to 15 bases. CDR3 sequence (DNA): TGTGCCAGCAGCCTTAATACAGGGTCGGACACTGAAGCTTTCTTT. It translates to CASSLNTGSDTEAFF.

This rearrangement joins TRBV5-6 to TRBJ2-7; 8 bases fit TRBD2. The V gene's germline CDR1 is SGHDT and CDR2 YYEEEE. V lost 0 bases and J lost 4; bases outside the gene matches: 9. This CDR3 has 16 amino acids. DNA of the CDR3: TGTGCCAGCAGCTTGGGTACCGGGAGGGCCGGGTACGAGCAGTACTTC. The encoded protein is CASSLGTGRAGYEQYF.

Comments on this clone: The sample contains more than one DNA sequence encoding this CDR3. The chain links TRBV7-9 to TRBJ2-7; 10 bases map to TRBD2. CDR1 SEHNR and CDR2 FQNEAQ come from the germline V gene (reference sequence). V trimming: 8 bases; J trimming: 4 bases; junction bases outside the gene matches: 5. The CDR3 loop spans 13 amino acids. In DNA, the CDR3 is TGTGCCAGCTCTCGGACTAGCGGTTACGAGCAGTACTTC. It codes for CASSRTSGYEQYF.

This clone has just a few counts. This chain links TRBV29-1 with TRBJ2-1, with 12 bases matching TRBD2. Germline loops: CDR1 SQVTM, CDR2 ANQGSEA. J lost 7 bases, V lost 7 bases, and 8 bases had no gene match. The CDR3 spans 14 residues. The CDR3 here is CSAGLAGIRNEQFF. DNA of the CDR3: TGCAGCGCTGGACTAGCGGGAATTAGGAATGAGCAGTTCTTC.

DNA for the CDR3: TGTGCCAGTAGTAGCGGGGGGGCGATCGGAGAGACCCAGTACTTC. Translated: CASSSGGAIGETQYF. The V gene is TRBV19, the J gene TRBJ2-5, with 9 positions matching TRBD2. The CDR3 length is 15 residues. With V trimmed by 4 bases and J by 4 bases, 7 bases remained unmatched. Looked up from germline, CDR1 is LNHDA and CDR2 is SQIVND (reference sequence).

The chain carries TRBV29-1 and TRBJ2-1; 7 positions agree with TRBD1. The CDR3 extends over 15 amino acids. Trimming at V came to 1 base and at J to 0 bases, leaving 3 bases not matched to a gene. The germline V gene has CDR1 SQVTM and CDR2 ANQGSEA. The chain's CDR3 is CSVEGTGSSYNEQFF. The CDR3 DNA follows: TGCAGCGTTGAAGGGACAGGAAGCTCCTACAATGAGCAGTTCTTC.

J is TRBJ2-6 and V is TRBV29-1; maybe TRBD1 (5 bases). Germline CDR1 and CDR2: SQVTM and ANQGSEA. Trimming took off 4 bases at V and 2 bases at J, with 15 bases between the two ends. The CDR3 is 16 residues long. The CDR3 DNA reads TGCAGCGTTGGTGACAGCCAAGGACCTGGGGCCAACGTCCTGACTTTC. This encodes CSVGDSQGPGANVLTF.

This chain connects TRBV11-2 to TRBJ2-3, with 8 nucleotides matching TRBD1. The V gene's germline CDR1 is SGHAT and CDR2 FQNNGV. The CDR3 is 17 residues long. Germline trimming cut 5 bases from V and 0 bases from J; bases unmatched to any gene: 10. CDR3 residues: CASSPRLTGDSTDTQYF. For the CDR3, the DNA is TGTGCCAGCAGCCCACGCCTGACAGGGGATAGCACAGATACGCAGTATTTT.

This clone was seen just once. The gene calls are TRBV6-2 or TRBV6-3 and TRBJ2-7, with 7 bases that match TRBD2. CDR1 MNHEY and CDR2 SVGEGT come from the germline V gene. J lost 4 bases, V lost 0 bases, and 6 bases had no gene match. The CDR3 totals 15 residues. CDR3 sequence (DNA): TGTGCCAGCAGTTACTCGATCGCGGGGGAATACGAGCAGTACTTC. Amino acids: CASSYSIAGEYEQYF.

This clone was counted a few times. This chain joins TRBV18 and TRBJ2-1, with no clear D. Germline V gene lookup returns CDR1 KGHSH and CDR2 LQKENI. V lost 3 bases to trimming and J lost 8 bases, with 17 bases between them. CDR3 length equals 15 residues. CDR3 DNA sequence: TGTGCCAGCTCACCTCAAGAGGCCGTTTTAGATGAGCAGTTCTTC. This gives the protein CASSPQEAVLDEQFF.

The count of this clone is one. The chain combines TRBV7-8 with TRBJ2-7; 8 bases line up with TRBD1. Germline CDR1 reads SGHVS; CDR2 reads FQNEAQ. Trimming removed 1 base from V and 5 bases from J; junction bases left unmatched: 10. The CDR3 contains 16 residues. The CDR3 reads CASSLGQDRAGDEQYF. Here the CDR3 DNA reads TGTGCCAGCAGCTTAGGTCAGGACAGGGCCGGGGACGAGCAGTACTTC. Based on the CDR3 plus reference TRBV7-8 and TRBJ2-7, the full variable domain is GAGVSQSPRYKVAKRGQDVALRCDPISGHVSLFWYQQALGQGPEFLTYFQNEAQLDKSGLPSDRFFAERPEGSVSTLKIQRTQQEDSAVYLCASSLGQDRAGDEQYFGPGTRLTVT.

The chain recombines TRBV10-3 with TRBJ2-7; TRBD2 is a possible D gene (6 bases). CDR3 length equals 15 residues. The V gene's germline CDR1 is ENHRY and CDR2 SYGVKD. Trimming took 3 bases from V and 3 from J, leaving 15 bases between them. CDR3 nucleotide sequence: TGTGCCATCAGTGATAGGGCAGGACTACTCTACGAGCAGTACTTC. Translating gives CAISDRAGLLYEQYF.

The chain employs TRBV5-4 and TRBJ1-4, with D perhaps TRBD1 (5 bases). CDR3 size: 14 residues. CDR1 is SGHNT and CDR2 is YYREEE in the germline V gene (reference sequence). Between the trimmed V and J ends, which lost 4 bases and 5 bases, there was a span of 12 bases. The CDR3 region is CASSKEPGNEKLFF. CDR3 DNA sequence: TGTGCCAGCAGCAAGGAGCCAGGGAATGAAAAACTGTTTTTT.

This chain uses TRBV27 with TRBJ2-7; TRBD1 might be the D (5 bases). The germline V and J ends were trimmed by 6 bases and 4 bases, with 13 bases remaining between them. The CDR3 is made up of 13 amino acids. Germline lookup yields CDR1 MNHEY and CDR2 SMNVEV (reference sequence). CDR3 loop: CASSTGQGYEQYF. CDR3 DNA: TGTGCCAGCAGCACGGGCCAGGGATACGAGCAGTACTTC.

The chain carries TRBV27 and TRBJ2-3; 7 nucleotides line up with TRBD2. The CDR3 is 16 residues long. Germline V gene sequence: CDR1 MNHEY, CDR2 SMNVEV (reference sequence). The V gene end was trimmed by 0 bases and the J gene end by 4 bases; junction bases not matched to a gene: 7. The CDR3 nucleotides are TGTGCCAGCAGTTTATCGTCGGCGGGAGCACCAGATACGCAGTATTTT. Its translation: CASSLSSAGAPDTQYF.